A selection of T cell receptor beta chains follows, all from one sample in a study of immune heterogeneity within non-small cell lung tumors. TCRdb independently ran MiXCR on the multiplex PCR reads; one entry per CDR3 protein. The table lists fewer than 12,000 distinct CDR3 sequences, roughly 26% of them singletons. Sequenced: lung tumor tissue. The receptors derive from a man aged 50-59 years with non-small cell lung cancer. Each CDR3 is given with its conserved first and last residue. The D gene is left open where the match is weak. Some rows have no size entry. The others give once, few or many, or a class for an expanded clone.

cdr3_nt cdr3_aa j_call v_call clone_size d_call
TGTGCCAGCAGGGAAGAGTGGGGGACTGGAAACACCATATATTTT CASREEWGTGNTIYF TRBJ1-3 TRBV6-1 medium-sized NA
TGTGCCAGCAGTCAACAAGGCGTAAAATGTCAGGGGGGTGTGTATAGGTTCTTC CASSQQGVKCQGGVYRFF TRBJ2-1 TRBV28 NA NA
TGTGCCAGCAGCCCCAGGGGGCTCGCAGATACGCAGTATTTT CASSPRGLADTQYF TRBJ2-3 TRBV6-1 few TRBD1
TGTGCCAGCAGTTTATACGGACATCTCGAGCAGTACTTC CASSLYGHLEQYF TRBJ2-7 TRBV27 many NA
TGCGCCAGCAGCTTGGAGGGAGGGGTGGTCACTGAAGCTTTCTTT CASSLEGGVVTEAFF TRBJ1-1 TRBV5-1 few NA
TGTGCCAGTAGTGTGAGGGAAGGGCCCCAGCATTTT CASSVREGPQHF TRBJ1-5 TRBV19 medium-sized NA
TGCGCCAGCATAAATTTCATTGGACTAGCGGGGTGCACAGATACGCAGTATTTT CASINFIGLAGCTDTQYF TRBJ2-3 TRBV10-2 NA TRBD2
TGTGCCTGGAGTTACCTTGGACAGGCGGACGAGCAGTACTTC CAWSYLGQADEQYF TRBJ2-7 TRBV30 many TRBD1
TGCAGTGCTAGCCCCTTCGACTCCTACGAGCAGTACTTC CSASPFDSYEQYF TRBJ2-7 TRBV20-1 many NA
TGCGCCAGCAGTGAGTCCCGACGGGGGGGTTTCTACGAGCAGTACTTC CASSESRRGGFYEQYF TRBJ2-7 TRBV10-1 medium-sized TRBD2
TGCGCCAGCAGAATCACAACCGGGACAGATAATTCACCCCTCCACTTT CASRITTGTDNSPLHF TRBJ1-6 TRBV5-1 many TRBD1
TGTGCCACCAGTGATTTTTCTGGGACAGGCCGAAATACGCAGTATTTT CATSDFSGTGRNTQYF TRBJ2-3 TRBV24-1 many TRBD1
TGTGCCAGCATCCCATGGAATACTAACACCGGGGAGCTGTTTTTT CASIPWNTNTGELFF TRBJ2-2 TRBV12-3/TRBV12-4 NA NA
TGTGCCAGCAGTGATGTTAGGGAAAACAGCGACCTTGTCGAAAAACTGTTTTTT CASSDVRENSDLVEKLFF TRBJ1-4 TRBV6-4 many NA
TGTGCCAGTAGTATCTGGCAGGTCACTCCTGGCTACACCTTC CASSIWQVTPGYTF TRBJ1-2 TRBV19 many NA
TGTGCCAGCAGGAAAACAGGGGTAGATGAGCAGTTCTTC CASRKTGVDEQFF TRBJ2-1 TRBV5-4 NA TRBD1
TGTGCCAGCAGTTTCCGGGGGGACTACACCTACAATGAGCAGTTCTTC CASSFRGDYTYNEQFF TRBJ2-1 TRBV28 NA TRBD2
TGTGCCAGCAGCTGGGGGACAGGGGTGACAACTGGCTACACCTTC CASSWGTGVTTGYTF TRBJ1-2 TRBV5-4 NA TRBD1
TGTGCCAGCTCACCACGGTTTACAGGGTCAACTAATGAAAAACTGTTTTTT CASSPRFTGSTNEKLFF TRBJ1-4 TRBV18 many NA
TGTGCCAGCGGCCCTGACGTAGGAGGTGAGCAGTACTTC CASGPDVGGEQYF TRBJ2-7 TRBV7-2 NA NA
TGCAGTGCCCCTACGGACAGGGTTATTTTGGACACTGAAGCTTTCTTT CSAPTDRVILDTEAFF TRBJ1-1 TRBV20-1 NA TRBD1
TGTGCCAGCTCACCAGACAGGGGGGGGCTCTACGAGCAGTACTTC CASSPDRGGLYEQYF TRBJ2-7 TRBV18 many TRBD1
TGTGCCAGCAGTCCAGGGGAGAACACTGAAGCTTTCTTT CASSPGENTEAFF TRBJ1-1 TRBV6-1 many NA
TGTGCCTGGAGTGTACACGGGGGGAGCAATCAGCCCCAGCATTTT CAWSVHGGSNQPQHF TRBJ1-5 TRBV30 medium-sized NA
TGTGCCAGCAGTTACGGGACAGAACACAATGAGCTGTTCTTC CASSYGTEHNELFF TRBJ2-1 TRBV6-5 NA TRBD1
TGTGCCAGCAGTGAAGACTACAATGAGCAGTTCTTC CASSEDYNEQFF TRBJ2-1 TRBV6-4 medium-sized NA
TGTGCCAGCAGCCGTTATGGGGGAGCCCCATCCTACGAGCAGTACTTC CASSRYGGAPSYEQYF TRBJ2-7 TRBV3-1 many NA
TGTGCCAGCAGTCCTCGGATGGGAGGAGAGACCCAGTACTTC CASSPRMGGETQYF TRBJ2-5 TRBV2 medium-sized NA
TGTGCCACCAGCACTCCCTGGGGCCTTGAGCAGTTCTTC CATSTPWGLEQFF TRBJ2-1 TRBV15 medium-sized NA
TGTGCCAGCAGTTCCCCTCGACAGGGTCGCTACGAGCAGTACTTC CASSSPRQGRYEQYF TRBJ2-7 TRBV28 many TRBD1
TGCAGCGTTGGTCCAGGGACAGCCGGCACTGAAGCTTTCTTT CSVGPGTAGTEAFF TRBJ1-1 TRBV29-1 many TRBD1
TGTGCCAGCTCACCATTCGGGCCCGGGGAGCTGTTTTTT CASSPFGPGELFF TRBJ2-2 TRBV18 once NA
TGTGCCAGCAGTGCGAACAGGGCAGCAACTAATGAAAAACTGTTTTTT CASSANRAATNEKLFF TRBJ1-4 TRBV6-1 medium-sized NA
TGTGCCAGCAGTGAAACCTATGGACCGAGCTCCTATAATTCACCCCTCCACTTT CASSETYGPSSYNSPLHF TRBJ1-6 TRBV6-1 medium-sized NA
TGTGCCAGCAGTACCACTACAGAGTTAGCTAACTATGGCTACACCTTC CASSTTTELANYGYTF TRBJ1-2 TRBV27 medium-sized NA
TGTGCCAGCAGCTTAGAATGGAGAATGGGTAATTCACCCCTCCACTTT CASSLEWRMGNSPLHF TRBJ1-6 TRBV7-2 many NA
TGTGCCAGCAGGCGCGGGACTAGCGGGGGGTCCCTGGGAGAGCAGTACTTC CASRRGTSGGSLGEQYF TRBJ2-7 TRBV28 few TRBD2
TGCAGTGCTTTTAGCGGGAGCTCCTACAATGAGCAGTTCTTC CSAFSGSSYNEQFF TRBJ2-1 TRBV20-1 medium-sized TRBD2
TGTGCCAGTAGACCGACAGGGGTCGGTAAGTCCTACGAGCAGTACTTC CASRPTGVGKSYEQYF TRBJ2-7 TRBV19 large TRBD1
TGTGCCAGCAGCGAAACCCCGGGGTTTAACACCGGGGAGCTGTTTTTT CASSETPGFNTGELFF TRBJ2-2 TRBV9 many NA
TGTGCCAGCAGTTACGGGGGGGAGTATCAGCCCCAGCATTTT CASSYGGEYQPQHF TRBJ1-5 TRBV6-5 medium-sized NA